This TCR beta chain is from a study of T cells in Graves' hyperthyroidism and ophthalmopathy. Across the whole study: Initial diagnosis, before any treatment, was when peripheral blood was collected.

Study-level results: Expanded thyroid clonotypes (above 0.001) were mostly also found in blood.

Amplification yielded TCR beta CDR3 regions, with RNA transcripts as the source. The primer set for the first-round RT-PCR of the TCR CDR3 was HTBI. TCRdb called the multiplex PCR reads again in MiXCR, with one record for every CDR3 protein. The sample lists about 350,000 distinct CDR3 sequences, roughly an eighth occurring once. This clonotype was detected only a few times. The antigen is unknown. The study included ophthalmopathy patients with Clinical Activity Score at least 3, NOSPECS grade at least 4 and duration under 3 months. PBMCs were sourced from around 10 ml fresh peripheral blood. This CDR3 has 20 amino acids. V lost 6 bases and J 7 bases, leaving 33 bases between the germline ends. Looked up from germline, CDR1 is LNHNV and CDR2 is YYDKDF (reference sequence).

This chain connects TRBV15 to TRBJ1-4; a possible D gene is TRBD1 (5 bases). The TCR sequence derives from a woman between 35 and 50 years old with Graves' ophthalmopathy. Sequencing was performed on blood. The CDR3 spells CATSLSLGRVGTKWGEKLFF. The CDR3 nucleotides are TGTGCCACCAGTCTCAGCCTTGGCAGGGTAGGAACGAAGTGGGGTGAAAAACTGTTTTTT.